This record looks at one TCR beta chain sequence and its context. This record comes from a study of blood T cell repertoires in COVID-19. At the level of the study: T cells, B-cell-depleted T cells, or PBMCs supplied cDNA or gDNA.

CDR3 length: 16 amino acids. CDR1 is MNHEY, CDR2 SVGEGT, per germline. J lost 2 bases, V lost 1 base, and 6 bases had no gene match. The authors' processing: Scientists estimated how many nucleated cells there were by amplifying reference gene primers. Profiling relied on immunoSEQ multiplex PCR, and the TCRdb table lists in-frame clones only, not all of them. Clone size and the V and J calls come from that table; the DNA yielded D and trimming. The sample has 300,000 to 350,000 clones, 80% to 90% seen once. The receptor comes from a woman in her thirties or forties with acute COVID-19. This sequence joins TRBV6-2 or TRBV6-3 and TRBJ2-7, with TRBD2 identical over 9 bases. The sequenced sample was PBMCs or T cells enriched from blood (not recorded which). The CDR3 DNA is TGTGCCAGCAGTTACTTCCGGGCGGGGGGGCCCTACGAGCAGTACTTC. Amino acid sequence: CASSYFRAGGPYEQYF.